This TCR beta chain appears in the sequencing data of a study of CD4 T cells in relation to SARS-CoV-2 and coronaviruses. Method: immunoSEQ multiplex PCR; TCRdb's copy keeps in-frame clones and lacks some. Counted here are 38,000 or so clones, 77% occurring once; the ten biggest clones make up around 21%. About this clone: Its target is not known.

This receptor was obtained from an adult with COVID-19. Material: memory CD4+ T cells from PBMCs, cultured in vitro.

CDR3 in amino acids: CASSLSAGAGANVLTF. The CDR3 region has the DNA TGTGCCAGCAGCTTATCGGCGGGAGCTGGGGCCAACGTCCTGACTTTC. The chain joins TRBV7-3 to TRBJ2-6; 7 positions match TRBD2. This CDR3 comprises 16 residues. V lost 2 bases and J lost 2; bases outside the gene matches: 3. Per germline, CDR1 SGHTA and CDR2 FQGTGA. Together with reference TRBV7-3 and TRBJ2-6, the CDR3 gives the full variable domain: GAGVSQTPSNKVTEKGKYVELRCDPISGHTALYWYRQSLGQGPEFLIYFQGTGAADDSGLPNDRFFAVRPEGSVSTLKIQRTERGDSAVYLCASSLSAGAGANVLTFGAGSRLTVL.